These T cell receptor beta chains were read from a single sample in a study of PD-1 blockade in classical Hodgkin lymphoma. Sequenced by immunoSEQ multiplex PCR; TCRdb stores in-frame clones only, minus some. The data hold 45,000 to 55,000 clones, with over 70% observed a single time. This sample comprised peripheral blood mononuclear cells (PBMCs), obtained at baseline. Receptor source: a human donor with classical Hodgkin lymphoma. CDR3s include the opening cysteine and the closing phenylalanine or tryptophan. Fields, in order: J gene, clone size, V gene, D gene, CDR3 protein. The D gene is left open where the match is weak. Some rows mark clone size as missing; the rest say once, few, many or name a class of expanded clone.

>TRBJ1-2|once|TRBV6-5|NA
CASSTMGTERSGYTF
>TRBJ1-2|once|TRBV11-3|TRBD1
CASSSPGQGLWGYTF
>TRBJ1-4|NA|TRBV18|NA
CASSPRTAAGETNEKLFF
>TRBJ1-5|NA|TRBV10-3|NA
CAISEIAGLGNQPQHF
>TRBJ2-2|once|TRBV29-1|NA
CSAQGSGLTGELFF
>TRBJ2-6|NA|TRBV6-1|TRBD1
CASSGTGHLSDGANVLTF
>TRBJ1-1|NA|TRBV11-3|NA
CASSLEWGNTEAFF
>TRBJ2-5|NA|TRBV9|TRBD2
CASSVGLMAGGGETQYF
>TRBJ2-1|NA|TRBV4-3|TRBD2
CASSHELAGVSYNEQFF
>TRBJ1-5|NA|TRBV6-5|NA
CASSYSGQPQHF
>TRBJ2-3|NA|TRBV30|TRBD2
CAWRGLAGGGTQYF
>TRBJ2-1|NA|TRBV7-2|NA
CASSPPGTPTGNEQFF
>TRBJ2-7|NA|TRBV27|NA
CASSRGGAYEQYF
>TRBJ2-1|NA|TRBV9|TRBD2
CASSVSVGKSGDNEQFF
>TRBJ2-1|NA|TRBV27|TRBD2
CASSLVAGRLYNEQFF
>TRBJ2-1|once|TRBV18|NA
CASSLALSYNEQFF
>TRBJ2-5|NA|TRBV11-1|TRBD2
CASSSGLAGKTQYF
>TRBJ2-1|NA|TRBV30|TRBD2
CAWEGGAGENEQFF
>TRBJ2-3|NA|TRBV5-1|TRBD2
CASSSGTRRADTQYF
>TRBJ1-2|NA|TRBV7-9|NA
CASSLSNLYGYTF
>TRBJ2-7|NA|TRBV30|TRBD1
CAWVGQGGHEQYF
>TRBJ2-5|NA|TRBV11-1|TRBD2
CASSLMVLAGARETQYF
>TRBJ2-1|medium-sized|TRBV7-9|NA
CASLGGFEQFF
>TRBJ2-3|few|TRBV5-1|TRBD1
CASSLLQGSTDTQYF
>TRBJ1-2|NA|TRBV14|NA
CASSLGTAFGYTF
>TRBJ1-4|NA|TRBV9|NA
CASSKLGAGEKLFF
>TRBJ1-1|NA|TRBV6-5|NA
CASSYGGRTSTEAFF
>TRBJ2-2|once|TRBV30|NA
CAWSVPDRGTGELFF
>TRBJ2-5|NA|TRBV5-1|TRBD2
CASSPRTSGGETQYF
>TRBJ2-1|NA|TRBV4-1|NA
CASSQDSSRDEQFF
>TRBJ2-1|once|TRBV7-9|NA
CANLGHRGEQFF
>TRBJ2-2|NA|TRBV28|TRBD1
CASSLTGGNSGELFF
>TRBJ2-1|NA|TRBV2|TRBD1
CASSDPGGNGNNEQFF
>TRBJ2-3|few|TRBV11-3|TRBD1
CASSHGTEEVGDTQYF
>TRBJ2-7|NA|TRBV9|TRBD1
CASSVGGGPGGEQYF
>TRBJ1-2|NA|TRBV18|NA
CASSPDGSYYGYTF
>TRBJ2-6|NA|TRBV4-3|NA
CASSQDGINSGANVLTF
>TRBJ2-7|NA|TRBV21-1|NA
CASSTWGPGQGAFGREQYF
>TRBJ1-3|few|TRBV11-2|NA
CASSLESRNTIYF
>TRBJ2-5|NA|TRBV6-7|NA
CANLGRGCETQYF
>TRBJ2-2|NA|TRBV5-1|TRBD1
CASSGRTGGFVGELFF
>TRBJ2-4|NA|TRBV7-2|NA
CASSERLHRRIQYF
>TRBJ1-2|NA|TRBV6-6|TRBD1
CASSGTGQGNYGYTF
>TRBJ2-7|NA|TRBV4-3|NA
CASSQDRVASREQYF
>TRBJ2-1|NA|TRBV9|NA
CASSVAPGGSGEQFF
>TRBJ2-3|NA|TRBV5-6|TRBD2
CASSLIPSGSTDTQYF
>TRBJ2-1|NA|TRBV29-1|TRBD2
CSVRGRGHNEQFF
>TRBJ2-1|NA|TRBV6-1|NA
CASSYGGEQFF
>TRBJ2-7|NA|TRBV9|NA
CASSVGGGGHYEQYF
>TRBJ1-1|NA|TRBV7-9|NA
CASSLQGEAFF
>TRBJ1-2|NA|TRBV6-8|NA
CASSSIGPAWSGYTF
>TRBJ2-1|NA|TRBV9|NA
CASSEKGNEQFF
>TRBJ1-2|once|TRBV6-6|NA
CASSSPPGQRNYGYTF
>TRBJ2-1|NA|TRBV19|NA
CASSIVGEAVTYNEQFF
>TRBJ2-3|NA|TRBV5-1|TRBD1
CASSLIFGQDTDTQYF
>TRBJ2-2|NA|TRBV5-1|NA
CASTETSNTGELFF
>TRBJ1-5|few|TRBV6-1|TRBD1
CASKEPGQSNQPQHF
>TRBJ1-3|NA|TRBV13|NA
CASSPQQGLGNTIYF